Listed here are 8 T cell receptor beta chains from one sample, sequenced in a study of cytomegalovirus exposure and HLA in healthy donors. Vbeta (60) and Jbeta (13) primers were used in the PCR. TCRdb's copy holds only in-frame clones and misses some; the assay was immunoSEQ multiplex PCR. The data show some 190,000 clones, around a tenth seen once. The sequenced sample consisted of PBMCs. The source is a woman aged 25 to 39 in good health and CMV-seropositive.

The CDR3 nucleotides are TGTGCCAGCAGTCCCCTCTCTAGCGTGGCACACGATGAGCAGTTCTTC. This translates into CASSPLSSVAHDEQFF. J is TRBJ2-1 and V is TRBV5-8, with D tentatively TRBD2 (6 bases). Between the trimmed V and J ends, which lost 5 bases and 8 bases, there was a span of 23 bases. This CDR3 is built from 16 residues. CDR1 SGHTS and CDR2 YDEGEE come from the germline V gene.

The chain carries TRBV9 and TRBJ2-7; no definite D call. The V end lost 0 bases, the J end lost 7 bases, and 8 bases lay between the germline ends. The CDR3 is 12 amino acids. Germline V gene data show CDR1 as SGDLS and CDR2 as YYNGEE. The CDR3 DNA reads TGTGCCAGCAGCGTAGGCGTCGGGGAGCAGTACTTC. This encodes CASSVGVGEQYF.

A few counts support this clone. The rearrangement uses TRBV7-6 and TRBJ2-7; D gene uncertain. The germline CDR1 and CDR2 sequences are SGHVS and FNYEAQ. V was shortened by 0 bases and J by 3 bases, with 9 bases between the two germline ends. The CDR3 runs to 14 residues. The CDR3 loop reads CASSLAQAGYEQYF. CDR3 DNA sequence: TGTGCCAGCAGCTTAGCGCAGGCCGGCTACGAGCAGTACTTC.

This chain uses TRBV5-1 with TRBJ2-7, with D tentatively TRBD2 (6 bases). The CDR3 is 13 amino acids. Trimming took 4 bases from V and 2 from J, leaving 10 bases between them. Germline V gives CDR1 SGHRS, CDR2 YFSETQ. The CDR3 nucleotides are TGCGCCAGCAGCCATCAGCGGGCCTACGAGCAGTACTTC. Its translation: CASSHQRAYEQYF.

Only a few counts were recorded for this clone. The chain has TRBV5-5 and TRBJ2-7; D is unresolved. In germline, CDR1 is SGHKS, CDR2 YYEKEE (reference sequence). The V end was cut by 2 bases, the J end by 7 bases, with 10 bases between. The CDR3 runs to 12 residues. In DNA, the CDR3 is TGTGCCAGCAGCTTTGCAGGTCGGGAGCAGTACTTC. Translating it yields CASSFAGREQYF.

This clone turned up a few times. CDR3 bases: TGTGCCTGGGGTACCCCCGGGACACTTTATGGCTACACCTTC. It specifies CAWGTPGTLYGYTF. The chain is built from TRBV30 and TRBJ1-2, with D possibly being TRBD1 (6 bases). CDR1 is GTSNPN and CDR2 is SVGIG in the germline V gene (reference sequence). CDR3 size: 14 residues. The V and J ends lost 5 bases and 5 bases respectively, with 18 bases between them.

J is TRBJ2-6 and V is TRBV4-2; D is perhaps TRBD2 (5 bases). There are 15 residues in the CDR3. Germline V gene lookup returns CDR1 LGHNA and CDR2 YNFKEQ. Trimming left V 3 bases short and J 5 bases short, with 11 bases between. Here the CDR3 reads CASSHTPGRANVLTF. Here the CDR3 DNA reads TGTGCCAGCAGCCACACACCCGGGAGGGCCAACGTCCTGACTTTC.

The V call is TRBV19, the J call TRBJ2-7; 7 nucleotides align to TRBD1. The V and J ends lost 4 bases and 3 bases, in that order; junction bases with no gene match: 12. CDR1 and CDR2 from the germline V gene are LNHDA and SQIVND (reference sequence). This CDR3 has 16 residues. The DNA for the CDR3 is TGTGCCAGTAGTACCTCGACCGGGACAGTAAGCTACGAGCAGTACTTC. It is translated as CASSTSTGTVSYEQYF.